This entry lists 26 T cell receptor beta chains sequenced from one sample in a study of cytomegalovirus exposure and HLA in healthy donors. Vbeta (60) and Jbeta (13) primers were used in the PCR. Using immunoSEQ multiplex PCR, the repertoire was profiled, and TCRdb retains in-frame clones only, with some absent. The table records 200,000 to 250,000 clones, 82% of them present only once. Sequencing used PBMCs. These receptors were taken from a woman in her 40s in good health and CMV-seronegative.

V usage is TRBV7-9 and J usage is TRBJ1-5; a possible D gene is TRBD1 (5 bases). The germline V gene encodes CDR1 SEHNR and CDR2 FQNEAQ (reference sequence). CDR3 length: 13 amino acids. The V gene lost 8 bases and the J gene lost 7 bases, with 15 bases spanning the gap. The CDR3 is CASDDLGGQPQHF. Here the CDR3 DNA reads TGTGCCAGCGATGACTTGGGGGGGCAGCCCCAGCATTTT.

This chain uses TRBV19 with TRBJ1-5, with D hard to call. Trimming took 4 bases from V and 7 from J, leaving 23 bases between them. The germline V gene has CDR1 LNHDA and CDR2 SQIVND (reference sequence). The CDR3 loop spans 17 amino acids. The CDR3 protein is CASSTPWMGYTGQPQHF. CDR3 nucleotides: TGTGCCAGTAGTACACCCTGGATGGGATATACGGGGCAGCCCCAGCATTTT.

The chain couples TRBV7-9 to TRBJ2-1; the match to TRBD1 covers 11 bases. V lost 5 bases and J lost 8; bases outside the gene matches: 11. The CDR3 runs to 16 residues. Germline CDR1 SEHNR, CDR2 FQNEAQ (reference sequence). The CDR3 region has the DNA TGTGCCAGCAGCGTGCCGGGACAGGGGGAGTCGGATGAGCAGTTCTTC. Encoded protein: CASSVPGQGESDEQFF.

In the case of this clone: This sample also contains other DNA sequences that code for the same CDR3. The gene calls are TRBV2 and TRBJ1-5, with D possibly TRBD1 on 5 matching bases. Germline CDR1 is SNHLY and CDR2 is FYNNEI. The CDR3 has 15 amino acids. The V gene lost 3 bases and the J gene lost 0 bases, with 9 bases spanning the gap. The CDR3 sequence is CASSEGGDSNQPQHF. As DNA, the CDR3 is TGTGCCAGCAGTGAGGGGGGTGATAGCAATCAGCCCCAGCATTTT.

This clone was observed once. The chain carries TRBV18 and TRBJ2-7, with TRBD2 identical over 7 bases. V trimming: 0 bases; J trimming: 3 bases; junction bases outside the gene matches: 8. Germline CDR1 and CDR2: KGHSH and LQKENI. This CDR3 is built from 16 residues. CDR3 in amino acids: CASSPPDGGIGYEQYF. CDR3 bases: TGTGCCAGCTCACCACCTGACGGGGGGATCGGCTACGAGCAGTACTTC.

This chain's CDR3 is CASSDSGQGAPGANVLTF. The CDR3 DNA follows: TGTGCCAGCAGTGACTCCGGTCAGGGGGCGCCAGGGGCCAACGTCCTGACTTTC. The V call is TRBV6-4, the J call TRBJ2-6; 8 positions match TRBD1. The J segment lost 4 bases and the V segment lost 0 bases, leaving 8 bases of the junction unmatched. The CDR3 consists of 18 residues. Per germline, CDR1 MRHNA and CDR2 SNTAGT.

This chain joins TRBV29-1 and TRBJ2-7, with a tentative D call TRBD2 (5 bases). V shed 3 bases and J shed 5 bases, with 11 bases lying between them. The CDR3 length is 12 residues. CDR1 and CDR2 (germline): SQVTM, ANQGSEA. CDR3 in DNA: TGCAGCGTTGAGGTCGGGGTCGACGAGCAGTACTTC. It yields the protein CSVEVGVDEQYF.

V and J are TRBV15 and TRBJ1-1, with TRBD1 matching over 9 bases. Per the germline V gene, CDR1 is LNHNV and CDR2 is YYDKDF (reference sequence). CDR3 size: 17 residues. The J segment lost 0 bases and the V segment lost 3 bases, leaving 8 bases of the junction unmatched. The CDR3 coding sequence is TGTGCCACCAGCAGGGGGGGGACAGGGTGGATGAACACTGAAGCTTTCTTT. Translated, it gives CATSRGGTGWMNTEAFF.

The rearrangement links TRBV5-4 to TRBJ1-5; TRBD1 aligns across 7 bases. In germline, CDR1 is SGHNT, CDR2 YYREEE (reference sequence). The CDR3 consists of 14 residues. With V trimmed by 4 bases and J by 5 bases, 6 bases remained unmatched. The CDR3 is CASSRGGADQPQHF. CDR3 nucleotides: TGTGCCAGCAGCCGAGGGGGCGCAGATCAGCCCCAGCATTTT.

The V call is TRBV19, the J call TRBJ2-5; possible D gene TRBD1, 6 bases. V dropped 5 bases and J dropped 1 base, with 14 bases sitting between them. Looked up from germline, CDR1 is LNHDA and CDR2 is SQIVND (reference sequence). The CDR3 runs to 15 residues. The CDR3 nucleotides are TGTGCCAGTAGTCCCCCGGACAGCTTCCAAGAGACCCAGTACTTC. This gives the protein CASSPPDSFQETQYF.

The V call is TRBV11-3, the J call TRBJ2-2; D gene ambiguous. This CDR3 spans 12 amino acids. CDR1 and CDR2 (germline): SGHNT, YENEEA. Between the trimmed V and J ends, which lost 1 base and 6 bases, there was a span of 3 bases. CDR3 sequence (DNA): TGTGCCAGCAGCTTAGGCGCCGGGGAGCTGTTTTTT. This encodes CASSLGAGELFF. Full variable domain (rest looked up from reference TRBV11-3 and TRBJ2-2): EAGVVQSPRYKIIEKKQPVAFWCNPISGHNTLYWYLQNLGQGPELLIRYENEEAVDDSQLPKDRFSAERLKGVDSTLKIQPAELGDSAVYLCASSLGAGELFFGEGSRLTVL.

V usage is TRBV5-1 and J usage is TRBJ1-3, with D possibly TRBD1 on 6 matching bases. The CDR3 consists of 14 residues. The germline gives CDR1 SGHRS, CDR2 YFSETQ. Trimming took 7 bases from V and 0 from J, leaving 11 bases between them. CDR3 sequence: CASRQEYSGNTIYF. CDR3 nucleotide sequence: TGCGCCAGCCGACAGGAGTACTCTGGAAACACCATATATTTT. Looking up the rest from reference TRBV5-1 and TRBJ1-3 gives the full variable domain: KAGVTQTPRYLIKTRGQQVTLSCSPISGHRSVSWYQQTPGQGLQFLFEYFSETQRNKGNFPGRFSGRQFSNSRSEMNVSTLELGDSALYLCASRQEYSGNTIYFGEGSWLTVV.

The sample holds a few counts of this clone. J is TRBJ2-3 and V is TRBV4-2; perhaps TRBD1 as D (6 bases). Germline V CDR1 and CDR2: LGHNA, YNFKEQ. Deletions cut 5 bases from V and 6 bases from J, with 18 bases between. The CDR3 spans 15 residues. Here the CDR3 DNA reads TGTGCCAGCAGCTTGAGACAGGCCCCCAGGGATACGCAGTATTTT. It encodes CASSLRQAPRDTQYF.

Of note for this clone: At one end, the junction sequence differs from germline, possibly due to a read error. The V and J genes are TRBV27 and TRBJ1-5; the D is unclear. This CDR3 spans 15 amino acids. Per the germline V gene, CDR1 is MNHEY and CDR2 is SMNVEV (reference sequence). Here the CDR3 reads CASGFQASTLQPQHF. CDR3 coding DNA: TGTGCCAGCGGTTTTCAGGCCTCTACTCTTCAGCCCCAGCATTTT.

This clone occurred once. The chain employs TRBV29-1 and TRBJ2-5, with D tentatively TRBD2 (5 bases). Germline V gene data show CDR1 as SQVTM and CDR2 as ANQGSEA. CDR3 length equals 13 residues. V was shortened by 6 bases and J by 11 bases, with 22 bases between the two germline ends. The CDR3 protein is CSVNMVGIEEQYF. The CDR3, as DNA: TGCAGCGTGAACATGGTCGGGATTGAGGAGCAGTACTTC.

The count of this clone is one. The CDR3 here is CASSDYFGGQETQYF. The CDR3 region has the DNA TGTGCCAGTTCCGATTACTTCGGAGGGCAAGAGACCCAGTACTTC. The chain carries TRBV19 and TRBJ2-5; a weak D match, TRBD2 (6 bases). The germline V and J ends were trimmed by 8 bases and 2 bases, with 18 bases remaining between them. The CDR3 consists of 15 residues. Germline V gene lookup returns CDR1 LNHDA and CDR2 SQIVND (reference sequence).

The V and J genes are TRBV19 and TRBJ2-2, with TRBD2 matching over 14 bases. There are 19 residues in the CDR3. The germline gives CDR1 LNHDA, CDR2 SQIVND (reference sequence). The J segment lost 0 bases and the V segment lost 4 bases, leaving 7 bases of the junction unmatched. The CDR3 reads CASSTRTSGGITNTGELFF. For the CDR3, the DNA is TGTGCCAGTAGTACCCGGACTAGCGGGGGGATTACGAACACCGGGGAGCTGTTTTTT.

This clone was seen once. The rearrangement joins TRBV30 to TRBJ2-6, with 8 bases identical to TRBD1. CDR3 length equals 14 residues. With 8 bases clipped from V and 0 bases from J, the junction kept 3 bases outside the gene matches. The V gene's germline CDR1 is GTSNPN and CDR2 SVGIG (reference sequence). The CDR3 region has the DNA TGTGCCGGTACAGGGGGCTCTGGGGCCAACGTCCTGACTTTC. Its protein is CAGTGGSGANVLTF. Full variable domain (remainder filled in from reference TRBV30 and TRBJ2-6): SQTIHQWPATLVQPVGSPLSLECTVEGTSNPNLYWYRQAAGRGLQLLFYSVGIGQISSEVPQNLSASRPQDRQFILSSKKLLLSDSGFYLCAGTGGSGANVLTFGAGSRLTVL.

Notes on this clone: This sample includes further DNA sequences coding for the same CDR3. The J gene is TRBJ1-3, the V gene TRBV30; D is uncertain. The CDR3 runs to 13 residues. V lost 0 bases to trimming and J lost 4 bases, with 7 bases between them. Germline V lookup: CDR1 GTSNPN, CDR2 SVGIG (reference sequence). The CDR3 sequence is CAWSVSSGNTIYF. CDR3 coding DNA: TGTGCCTGGAGTGTATCATCCGGAAACACCATATATTTT.

This clone was seen a few times. The chain couples TRBV6-1 to TRBJ2-1, with TRBD2 as a possible D gene (6 bases). Germline CDR1 MNHNS, CDR2 SASEGT. V shed 2 bases and J shed 5 bases, with 13 bases lying between them. This CDR3 region has 15 residues. The CDR3 bases are TGTGCCAGCAGTGAAAGGCCAGGGACTGACAATGAGCAGTTCTTC. Its translation: CASSERPGTDNEQFF.

This clone was detected only once. The V call is TRBV28, the J call TRBJ2-7; 7 bases fit TRBD1. The CDR3 is 15 amino acids. The V gene's germline CDR1 is MDHEN and CDR2 SYDVKM. Germline trimming cut 5 bases from V and 3 bases from J; bases unmatched to any gene: 10. CDR3 sequence reads: CASSRDREEGYEQYF. In nucleotides, the CDR3 is TGTGCCAGCAGTCGAGACAGGGAAGAGGGCTACGAGCAGTACTTC.

The chain links TRBV10-3 to TRBJ2-3; 12 positions match TRBD2. This CDR3 has 14 residues. J lost 5 bases, V lost 11 bases, and 8 bases had no gene match. Germline CDR1 reads ENHRY; CDR2 reads SYGVKD. Written as DNA, the CDR3 is TGTGCCGTTACTAGCGGGGGGTCAAAAGATACGCAGTATTTT. Protein: CAVTSGGSKDTQYF.

The chain has TRBV4-1 and TRBJ1-5; a possible D gene is TRBD1 (6 bases). Germline lookup yields CDR1 MGHRA and CDR2 YSYEKL. The CDR3 length is 13 residues. V gave up 5 bases and J gave up 6 bases, with 11 bases separating them. The CDR3 nucleotides are TGCGCCAGCAGCTCCCCAGGGGCTCAGCCCCAGCATTTT. This encodes CASSSPGAQPQHF.

The V call is TRBV6-5, the J call TRBJ2-3, with D maybe TRBD2 (6 bases). The germline V gene encodes CDR1 MNHEY and CDR2 SVGAGI. This CDR3 has 15 residues. Trimming cost V 8 bases and J 3 bases, with 18 bases left between them. The CDR3 is CASRNSGSPTDTQYF. Written as DNA, the CDR3 is TGTGCCAGCCGAAACAGCGGGTCCCCAACAGATACGCAGTATTTT.

This clone was picked up a small number of times. This chain links TRBV10-3 with TRBJ1-1, with D perhaps matching TRBD1 (6 bases). V dropped 6 bases and J dropped 0 bases, with 11 bases sitting between them. CDR1 is ENHRY, CDR2 SYGVKD, per germline. This CDR3 has 14 residues. In DNA form, the CDR3 reads TGTGCCATCAGAGGACAGTTAATGAACACTGAAGCTTTCTTT. Its translation: CAIRGQLMNTEAFF.

The J gene is TRBJ1-2, the V gene TRBV10-1, with TRBD1 matching over 8 bases. V was pared by 6 bases and J by 6 bases, with 6 bases of the junction left unmatched. CDR3 size: 13 residues. Germline V gene data show CDR1 as WNHNN and CDR2 as SYGVQD (reference sequence). Written as DNA, the CDR3 is TGCGCCAGCAGGGTGCAGGGGGCCGATGGCTACACCTTC. Translated, it gives CASRVQGADGYTF.